This passage covers 15 T cell receptor beta chains from one sample sequenced in a study of blood T cell repertoires in COVID-19. Here immunoSEQ multiplex PCR was the method, and the copy in TCRdb shows in-frame clones only, minus some. The profile shows approximately 220,000 clones, more than 80% of them singletons. Source material: PBMCs or T cells enriched from blood (not recorded which). Receptor source: a man aged 25 to 40 who had recovered from COVID-19.

This chain connects TRBV4-1 to TRBJ1-3; no reliable D call. V was shortened by 1 base and J by 0 bases, with 7 bases between the two germline ends. This CDR3 spans 15 amino acids. Germline V gives CDR1 MGHRA, CDR2 YSYEKL. In DNA, the CDR3 is TGCGCCAGCAGCCAAGGATACAGCTCTGGAAACACCATATATTTT. It is translated as CASSQGYSSGNTIYF.

The CDR3 coding sequence is TGCGCCAGCAGCCCATTCCCGGGACAGGGAGAGACCCAGTACTTC. This gives the protein CASSPFPGQGETQYF. The chain combines TRBV4-3 with TRBJ2-5; TRBD1 aligns across 9 bases. CDR3 length: 15 residues. V lost 4 bases and J lost 4; bases outside the gene matches: 7. Per the germline V gene, CDR1 is LGHNA and CDR2 is YSLEER.

The chain links TRBV30 to TRBJ1-4; unclear D gene. The V gene's germline CDR1 is GTSNPN and CDR2 SVGIG (reference sequence). V was pared by 5 bases and J by 2 bases, with 9 bases between. The CDR3 totals 13 residues. In DNA, the CDR3 is TGTGCCTGGGGGAGGTCGACTAATGAAAAACTGTTTTTT. It specifies CAWGRSTNEKLFF. The full variable domain, with the rest looked up from reference TRBV30 and TRBJ1-4, is SQTIHQWPATLVQPVGSPLSLECTVEGTSNPNLYWYRQAAGRGLQLLFYSVGIGQISSEVPQNLSASRPQDRQFILSSKKLLLSDSGFYLCAWGRSTNEKLFFGSGTQLSVL.

The chain uses TRBV4-3 and TRBJ2-7; 9 bases are a match to TRBD1. This CDR3 is 17 amino acids long. CDR1 and CDR2 from the germline V gene are LGHNA and YSLEER. J was trimmed by 2 bases and V by 1 base; bases with no gene match: 9. CDR3 sequence reads: CASSQVAPGQGTYEQYF. CDR3 DNA sequence: TGCGCCAGCAGCCAAGTTGCTCCGGGACAGGGTACCTACGAGCAGTACTTC.

This chain links TRBV30 with TRBJ1-1; maybe TRBD1 (6 bases). The CDR3 extends over 16 amino acids. Germline values: CDR1 GTSNPN, CDR2 SVGIG (reference sequence). The V and J ends lost 6 bases and 0 bases respectively, with 20 bases between them. The CDR3 loop reads CACSFGGSLLNTEAFF. CDR3 sequence (DNA): TGTGCCTGTTCTTTTGGGGGCTCACTATTGAACACTGAAGCTTTCTTT.

The V gene is TRBV30, the J gene TRBJ1-1, with TRBD1 as a possible D gene (5 bases). CDR3 length equals 11 residues. CDR1 and CDR2 from the germline V gene are GTSNPN and SVGIG (reference sequence). V lost 0 bases, J lost 6 bases, and 5 bases lay in between. The CDR3: CAWSVGAEAFF. In DNA, the CDR3 is TGTGCCTGGAGTGTAGGGGCTGAAGCTTTCTTT.

The chain couples TRBV10-3 to TRBJ1-5; no definite D call. Germline assignment: CDR1 ENHRY and CDR2 SYGVKD. V was shortened by 7 bases and J by 5 bases, with 12 bases between the two germline ends. The CDR3 runs to 13 residues. The DNA for the CDR3 is TGTGCCATCAATCCGGGATTTGATCAGCCCCAGCATTTT. It yields the protein CAINPGFDQPQHF.

The gene calls are TRBV7-2 and TRBJ2-1, with a tentative D call TRBD1 (5 bases). The CDR3 runs 14 residues. Germline V CDR1 and CDR2: SGHTA, FQGNSA. Trimming left V 1 base short and J 7 bases short, with 11 bases between. This CDR3 reads CASSLVSGWNEQFF. The CDR3 nucleotides are TGTGCCAGCAGCTTAGTTTCAGGGTGGAATGAGCAGTTCTTC.

Written as DNA, the CDR3 is TGTGCCAGCGGAATTCACAGGGACCCGTATAATTCACCCCTCCACTTT. Translating gives CASGIHRDPYNSPLHF. This chain uses TRBV3-1 (or the pseudogene TRBV3-2) with TRBJ1-6; perhaps TRBD1 as D (6 bases). V was clipped by 8 bases and J by 4 bases, with 18 bases between them. Per the germline V gene, CDR1 is LGHDT and CDR2 is YNNKEL (reference sequence). The CDR3 runs to 16 residues.

The J gene is TRBJ1-1, the V gene TRBV2, with 7 bases fitting TRBD1. V trimming: 5 bases; J trimming: 1 base; junction bases outside the gene matches: 4. The CDR3 has 14 residues. CDR1 SNHLY and CDR2 FYNNEI come from the germline V gene. In DNA form, the CDR3 reads TGTGCCAGCAGTCCACAGGGGAGGAACACTGAAGCTTTCTTT. Protein sequence: CASSPQGRNTEAFF. Using reference TRBV2 and TRBJ1-1 for the parts outside the CDR3, the full variable domain is EPEVTQTPSHQVTQMGQEVILRCVPISNHLYFYWYRQILGQKVEFLVSFYNNEISEKSEIFDDQFSVERPDGSNFTLKIRSTKLEDSAMYFCASSPQGRNTEAFFGQGTRLTVV.

V is TRBV28 and J is TRBJ2-1; 14 bases map to TRBD2. V was clipped by 0 bases and J by 8 bases; unmatched bases: 6. Germline V gene sequence: CDR1 MDHEN, CDR2 SYDVKM. The CDR3 runs 17 residues. Written as DNA, the CDR3 is TGTGCCAGCAGTTTATGGACGACTAGCGGGAGGGTTGATGAGCAGTTCTTC. Its translation is CASSLWTTSGRVDEQFF.

The chain combines TRBV10-3 with TRBJ1-5; 8 bases are shared with TRBD1. The trim removed 6 bases at V and 0 bases at J, leaving 4 bases unmatched. CDR3 length: 15 amino acids. CDR1 and CDR2 from the germline V gene are ENHRY and SYGVKD. The CDR3 loop is CAIRSTGDSNQPQHF. The CDR3 bases are TGTGCCATCAGATCGACAGGGGATAGCAATCAGCCCCAGCATTTT.

This clone was seen a single time. The rearrangement joins TRBV5-8 to TRBJ2-1; 11 nucleotides match TRBD2. The germline V gene has CDR1 SGHTS and CDR2 YDEGEE. The junction had 7 bases not matched to a gene; V was cut back by 1 base and J by 10 bases. The CDR3 has 15 amino acids. Here the CDR3 reads CASSLRLAGRYEQFF. In nucleotides, the CDR3 is TGTGCCAGCAGCTTGAGACTAGCGGGAAGGTACGAGCAGTTCTTC.

The rearrangement links TRBV6-6 to TRBJ2-2; 7 bases are a match to TRBD2. The V gene's germline CDR1 is MNHNY and CDR2 SVGAGI (reference sequence). V lost 0 bases to trimming and J lost 6 bases; unmatched junction nucleotides: 1. The CDR3 is 14 residues long. The CDR3 nucleotides are TGTGCCAGCAGTTACTCCGCGGGGGCCGGGGAGCTGTTTTTT. Amino acids: CASSYSAGAGELFF.

The chain employs TRBV15 and TRBJ1-1; D possibly corresponds to TRBD1 (6 bases). Germline loops: CDR1 LNHNV, CDR2 YYDKDF (reference sequence). V shed 11 bases and J shed 1 base, with 11 bases lying between them. The CDR3 is made up of 12 amino acids. Here the CDR3 reads CAVRDKNTEAFF. The CDR3 coding sequence is TGTGCCGTCCGGGACAAGAACACTGAAGCTTTCTTT.